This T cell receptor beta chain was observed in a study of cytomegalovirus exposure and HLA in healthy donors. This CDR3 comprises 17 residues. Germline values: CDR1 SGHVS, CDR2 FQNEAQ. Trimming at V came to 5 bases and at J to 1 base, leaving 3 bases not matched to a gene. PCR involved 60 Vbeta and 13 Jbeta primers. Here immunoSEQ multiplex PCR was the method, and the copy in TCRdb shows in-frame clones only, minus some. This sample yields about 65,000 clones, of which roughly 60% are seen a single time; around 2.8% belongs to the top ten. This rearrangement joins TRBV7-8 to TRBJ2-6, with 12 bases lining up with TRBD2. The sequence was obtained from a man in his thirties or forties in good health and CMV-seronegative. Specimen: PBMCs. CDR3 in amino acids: CASSILAGGSGANVLTF. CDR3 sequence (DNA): TGTGCCAGCAGCATACTAGCGGGGGGTTCTGGGGCCAACGTCCTGACTTTC.